The 24 T cell receptor beta chains listed next were all sequenced from one sample in a study of blood T cell repertoires in COVID-19. Sequenced by immunoSEQ multiplex PCR; TCRdb stores in-frame clones only, minus some. The sample includes 200,000 to 250,000 clones, over 75% seen only once; the top ten take about 4%. The specimen was PBMCs or T cells enriched from blood (not recorded which). These TCRs come from a woman aged 25 to 39 who had been exposed to COVID-19.

The count of this clone is one. This chain uses TRBV12-3 or TRBV12-4 with TRBJ2-3; no clear D gene. V lost 6 bases and J 6 bases, leaving 13 bases between the germline ends. This CDR3 is 13 amino acids long. CDR3 DNA: TGTGCCAGCAGCCCTCCCTCCTCCGATACGCAGTATTTT. It specifies CASSPPSSDTQYF.

This chain uses TRBV4-1 with TRBJ1-1; D not certain. Deletions cut 3 bases from V and 0 bases from J, with 11 bases between. The germline V gene has CDR1 MGHRA and CDR2 YSYEKL. CDR3 length: 15 residues. The CDR3 spells CASSHEAGMNTEAFF. The CDR3 nucleotides read TGCGCCAGCAGCCACGAGGCGGGGATGAACACTGAAGCTTTCTTT.

V usage is TRBV2 and J usage is TRBJ1-2; no definite D call. The CDR3 has 11 residues. Per germline, CDR1 SNHLY and CDR2 FYNNEI. V was trimmed by 4 bases and J by 4 bases, leaving 4 bases between them. The CDR3 sequence: CASSGSYGYTF. The DNA of the CDR3 is TGTGCCAGCAGTGGGAGCTATGGCTACACCTTC.

The J gene is TRBJ1-2, the V gene TRBV27; perhaps TRBD1 as D (6 bases). Deletions cut 5 bases from V and 4 bases from J, with 14 bases between. Germline-derived CDR1 and CDR2 are MNHEY and SMNVEV (reference sequence). The CDR3 contains 14 residues. Written as DNA, the CDR3 is TGTGCCAGCAGTAACCAGGGGCAGTCCTATGGCTACACCTTC. Translated, it gives CASSNQGQSYGYTF.

This clone was detected only a few times. This rearrangement joins TRBV28 to TRBJ1-2; D unclear. The V gene's germline CDR1 is MDHEN and CDR2 SYDVKM. The CDR3 has 14 residues. V was clipped by 4 bases and J by 4 bases, with 13 bases between them. For the CDR3, the DNA is TGTGCCAGCAGTTCAGGATCGACAAGCTATGGCTACACCTTC. Amino acids: CASSSGSTSYGYTF.

The chain employs TRBV6-1 and TRBJ1-6, with no clear D. Trimming took 2 bases from V and 3 from J, leaving 17 bases between them. Germline loops: CDR1 MNHNS, CDR2 SASEGT. This CDR3 spans 18 amino acids. The CDR3 bases are TGTGCCAGCAGTGAAACGGGAGCCCTCCCAGGCTATAATTCACCCCTCCACTTT. It encodes CASSETGALPGYNSPLHF.

The J gene is TRBJ1-5, the V gene TRBV6-5, with 10 bases that match TRBD1. From germline, CDR1 is MNHEY and CDR2 SVGAGI. Losses at the gene ends were 4 bases for V and 3 bases for J; bases not matched to a gene: 6. The CDR3 has 16 residues. CDR3 nucleotides: TGTGCCAGCAGTTCCCGGGACAGGGGATACAATCAGCCCCAGCATTTT. As protein: CASSSRDRGYNQPQHF.

CDR3 loop: CASSPPGGFSEKLFF. In nucleotides, the CDR3 is TGTGCCAGCAGCCCTCCGGGCGGGTTTAGTGAAAAACTGTTTTTT. The chain recombines TRBV28 with TRBJ1-4; unclear D gene. In germline, CDR1 is MDHEN, CDR2 SYDVKM. V shed 6 bases and J shed 7 bases, with 18 bases lying between them. This CDR3 is built from 15 residues.

The gene calls are TRBV18 and TRBJ1-6; 8 bases align to TRBD1. The CDR3 loop spans 16 amino acids. CDR1 KGHSH and CDR2 LQKENI come from the germline V gene. After removal of 3 bases from V and 5 bases from J, the junction contained 6 bases not matched to a gene. CDR3 sequence reads: CASSPRQGRNNSPLHF. The CDR3 nucleotides are TGTGCCAGCTCACCTCGACAGGGGAGGAATAATTCACCCCTCCACTTT.

This rearrangement joins TRBV7-8 to TRBJ1-1; 9 nucleotides line up with TRBD1. Germline CDR1 and CDR2: SGHVS and FQNEAQ. The CDR3 spans 14 residues. Germline trimming cut 5 bases from V and 3 bases from J; bases unmatched to any gene: 4. The DNA for the CDR3 is TGTGCCAGCAGCCAAGACAGGGGGTACACTGAAGCTTTCTTT. This sequence encodes CASSQDRGYTEAFF.

The gene calls are TRBV10-3 and TRBJ1-1, with TRBD1 matching 8 bases. Germline V lookup: CDR1 ENHRY, CDR2 SYGVKD. The CDR3 is made up of 15 amino acids. Losses at the gene ends were 2 bases for V and 4 bases for J; bases not matched to a gene: 6. The CDR3 DNA follows: TGTGCCATCAGTGAGCCCCAAACAGGGGGCACTGAAGCTTTCTTT. Encoded protein: CAISEPQTGGTEAFF.

This chain connects TRBV7-2 to TRBJ1-6, with TRBD1 as a possible D gene (6 bases). The V and J ends lost 3 bases and 7 bases respectively, with 13 bases between them. The CDR3 is 15 residues long. The germline V gene has CDR1 SGHTA and CDR2 FQGNSA. In DNA form, the CDR3 reads TGTGCCAGCAGCTTTCTACCGGGGACAAATTCACCCCTCCACTTT. Its translation is CASSFLPGTNSPLHF.

J is TRBJ2-1 and V is TRBV11-3; TRBD2 matches at 14 bases. Germline values: CDR1 SGHNT, CDR2 YENEEA. V gave up 5 bases and J gave up 7 bases; unmatched junction bases: 4. CDR3 length: 15 residues. CDR3 sequence reads: CASSAGLAGGNEQFF. The CDR3 nucleotides are TGTGCCAGCAGCGCAGGACTAGCGGGGGGAAATGAGCAGTTCTTC.

The chain employs TRBV30 and TRBJ1-2; D remains ambiguous. V shed 1 base and J shed 4 bases, with 13 bases lying between them. From germline, CDR1 is GTSNPN and CDR2 SVGIG (reference sequence). The CDR3 has 14 amino acids. The CDR3 loop is CAWSDPPTPYGYTF. The CDR3 DNA follows: TGTGCCTGGAGTGACCCACCAACACCCTATGGCTACACCTTC.

The chain employs TRBV5-1 and TRBJ1-2; a possible D gene is TRBD1 (5 bases). Germline V gene data show CDR1 as SGHRS and CDR2 as YFSETQ. The germline V and J ends were trimmed by 1 base and 4 bases, with 14 bases remaining between them. CDR3 length: 15 amino acids. CDR3 in DNA: TGCGCCAGCAGCTTGACCTCCAGGGAATCCTATGGCTACACCTTC. Amino acids: CASSLTSRESYGYTF.

The CDR3: CASSSTGTSYNEQFF. CDR3 coding DNA: TGTGCCAGCAGCTCCACCGGGACTAGTTACAATGAGCAGTTCTTC. The chain uses TRBV5-6 and TRBJ2-1; 8 bases align to TRBD2. The J segment lost 4 bases and the V segment lost 3 bases, leaving 6 bases of the junction unmatched. This CDR3 has 15 amino acids. Germline V gives CDR1 SGHDT, CDR2 YYEEEE. Supplemented by reference TRBV5-6 and TRBJ2-1, the full variable domain reads DAGVTQSPTHLIKTRGQQVTLRCSPKSGHDTVSWYQQALGQGPQFIFQYYEEEERQRGNFPDRFSGHQFPNYSSELNVNALLLGDSALYLCASSSTGTSYNEQFFGPGTRLTVL.

The chain has TRBV7-2 and TRBJ2-7; TRBD2 aligns across 11 bases. The germline gives CDR1 SGHTA, CDR2 FQGNSA. Germline trimming cut 8 bases from V and 1 base from J; bases unmatched to any gene: 7. The CDR3 runs to 15 residues. The CDR3 loop is CASGQTSGNSYEQYF. The CDR3 bases are TGTGCCAGCGGACAGACTAGCGGGAATTCCTACGAGCAGTACTTC.

This rearrangement joins TRBV30 to TRBJ1-5; TRBD1 matches at 7 bases. Germline V gene sequence: CDR1 GTSNPN, CDR2 SVGIG (reference sequence). The junction had 9 bases not matched to a gene; V was cut back by 3 bases and J by 7 bases. The CDR3 runs to 14 residues. The CDR3 loop is CAWRDRQGGQPQHF. Written as DNA, the CDR3 is TGTGCCTGGAGAGACAGACAGGGCGGGCAGCCCCAGCATTTT.

This clone showed up just a few times. The gene calls are TRBV10-1 and TRBJ1-1; possible D gene TRBD1, 6 bases. V gave up 3 bases and J gave up 1 base, with 9 bases separating them. CDR1 and CDR2 (germline): WNHNN, SYGVQD (reference sequence). CDR3 length: 14 amino acids. The CDR3 DNA reads TGCGCCAGCAGTGAAGCAGGGGCGAACACTGAAGCTTTCTTT. Its translation is CASSEAGANTEAFF.

The chain carries TRBV11-3 and TRBJ2-5; 9 nucleotides align to TRBD2. The germline gives CDR1 SGHNT, CDR2 YENEEA. The CDR3 length is 16 residues. The V gene end was trimmed by 1 base and the J gene end by 2 bases; junction bases not matched to a gene: 5. The CDR3 DNA reads TGTGCCAGCAGCTTAGGAACGACTAGCGGACAAGAGACCCAGTACTTC. Translating it yields CASSLGTTSGQETQYF.

V and J are TRBV12-5 and TRBJ1-1; no clear D gene. The germline V gene has CDR1 LGHNT and CDR2 FRNRAP. Trimming cost V 8 bases and J 1 base, with 17 bases left between them. The CDR3 is made up of 15 amino acids. For the CDR3, the DNA is TGTGCTAGTAAGGAGGGCCAACTTGCGAACACTGAAGCTTTCTTT. Encoded protein: CASKEGQLANTEAFF.

The rearrangement joins TRBV6-5 to TRBJ1-2; D gene uncertain. The CDR3 loop spans 14 amino acids. V lost 5 bases to trimming and J lost 4 bases, with 14 bases between them. CDR1 and CDR2 from the germline V gene are MNHEY and SVGAGI. CDR3 protein: CASSRDWRVYGYTF. As DNA, the CDR3 is TGTGCCAGCAGTCGGGATTGGCGCGTCTATGGCTACACCTTC.

The V and J genes are TRBV2 and TRBJ1-1, with D possibly TRBD1 on 6 matching bases. Between the trimmed V and J ends, which lost 3 bases and 1 base, there was a span of 15 bases. CDR1 and CDR2 (germline): SNHLY, FYNNEI. This CDR3 contains 16 residues. CDR3 sequence: CASSEFIDRRNTEAFF. CDR3 DNA sequence: TGTGCCAGCAGTGAGTTCATCGACAGGAGGAACACTGAAGCTTTCTTT.

V usage is TRBV2 and J usage is TRBJ1-2; D is unresolved. The CDR3 extends over 14 amino acids. V lost 2 bases, J lost 6 bases, and 13 bases lay in between. CDR1 and CDR2 from the germline V gene are SNHLY and FYNNEI. The CDR3 nucleotides read TGTGCCAGCAGTGAAATGCGGGTAGGCGATGGCTACACCTTC. Its translation is CASSEMRVGDGYTF.